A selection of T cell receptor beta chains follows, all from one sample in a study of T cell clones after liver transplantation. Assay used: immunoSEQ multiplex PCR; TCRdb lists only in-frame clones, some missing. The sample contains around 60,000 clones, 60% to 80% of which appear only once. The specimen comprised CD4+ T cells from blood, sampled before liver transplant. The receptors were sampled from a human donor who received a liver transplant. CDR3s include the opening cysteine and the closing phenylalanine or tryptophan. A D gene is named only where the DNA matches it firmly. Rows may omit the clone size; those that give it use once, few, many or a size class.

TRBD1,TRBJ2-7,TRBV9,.,CASSGDRENIEQYF,TGTGCCAGCAGCGGCGACAGGGAGAATATAGAGCAGTACTTC
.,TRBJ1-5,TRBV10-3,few,CAISANRDQPQHF,TGTGCCATCAGTGCGAACCGCGATCAGCCCCAGCATTTT
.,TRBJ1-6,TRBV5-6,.,CASSLVAGSSYNSPLHF,TGTGCCAGCAGCTTGGTAGCGGGGAGCTCCTATAATTCACCCCTCCACTTT
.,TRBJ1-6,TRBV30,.,CAWREGDSPLHF,TGTGCCTGGAGGGAGGGTGATTCACCCCTCCACTTT
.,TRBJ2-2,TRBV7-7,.,CASSLSAGSGELFF,TGTGCCAGCAGCTTAAGCGCGGGATCCGGGGAGCTGTTTTTT
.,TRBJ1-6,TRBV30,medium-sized,CAWIPSGESGSPLHF,TGTGCCTGGATCCCCAGCGGGGAGAGCGGTTCACCCCTCCACTTT
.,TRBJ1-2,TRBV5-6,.,CASSQLQGNGYTF,TGTGCCAGCAGCCAACTGCAGGGAAATGGCTACACCTTC
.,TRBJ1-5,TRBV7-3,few,CASSLGRNQPQHF,TGTGCCAGCAGCTTAGGCAGGAATCAGCCCCAGCATTTT
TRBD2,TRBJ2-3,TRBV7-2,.,CASSSGTSGGTDTQYF,TGTGCCAGCAGCTCCGGGACTAGCGGGGGCACAGATACGCAGTATTTT
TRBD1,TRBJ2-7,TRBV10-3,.,CAISDSGQGIDEQYF,TGTGCCATCAGTGACTCTGGACAGGGGATCGACGAGCAGTACTTC
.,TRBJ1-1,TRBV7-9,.,CASSLGNRENTEAFF,TGTGCCAGCAGCTTAGGTAACAGGGAGAACACTGAAGCTTTCTTT
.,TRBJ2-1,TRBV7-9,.,CASSLAGGPYNEQFF,TGTGCCAGCAGCTTAGCGGGGGGGCCCTACAATGAGCAGTTCTTC
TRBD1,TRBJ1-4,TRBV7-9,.,CASSDRDRGVEKLFF,TGTGCCAGCAGCGACCGGGACAGGGGGGTTGAAAAACTGTTTTTT
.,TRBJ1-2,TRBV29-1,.,CSVEGGGTGSGGYTF,TGCAGCGTTGAAGGTGGCGGGACCGGCTCTGGGGGCTACACCTTC
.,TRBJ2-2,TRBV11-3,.,CASSLSGGPYTGELFF,TGTGCCAGCAGCCTTAGCGGTGGGCCTTACACCGGGGAGCTGTTTTTT
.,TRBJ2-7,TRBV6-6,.,CASKTGQPSYEQYF,TGTGCCAGCAAGACTGGACAACCCTCCTACGAGCAGTACTTC
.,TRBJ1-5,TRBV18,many,CASSETDSRNQPQHF,TGTGCCAGCTCCGAGACGGACAGCCGCAATCAGCCCCAGCATTTT
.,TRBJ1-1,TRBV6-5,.,CASSTRTEHTEAFF,TGTGCCAGCAGTACGAGGACAGAGCACACTGAAGCTTTCTTT
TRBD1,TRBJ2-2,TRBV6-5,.,CASRGTGDTGELFF,TGTGCCAGCAGAGGGACAGGGGACACCGGGGAGCTGTTTTTT
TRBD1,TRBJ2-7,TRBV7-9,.,CASSADRGRPYEQYF,TGTGCCAGCAGCGCAGACAGGGGTAGGCCCTACGAGCAGTACTTC
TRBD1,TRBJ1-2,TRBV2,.,CASSGGQGARGYTF,TGTGCCAGCAGTGGCGGACAGGGGGCAAGGGGCTACACCTTC
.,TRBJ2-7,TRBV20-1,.,CSARPDSEQYF,TGCAGTGCTAGACCGGACAGTGAGCAGTACTTC
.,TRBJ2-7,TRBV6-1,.,CASSPVNSYEQYF,TGTGCCAGCAGCCCTGTTAACTCCTACGAGCAGTACTTC
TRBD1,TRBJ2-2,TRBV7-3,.,CASSLRTGRGEAGELFF,TGTGCCAGCAGCTTAAGGACAGGCAGAGGGGAAGCCGGGGAGCTGTTTTTT
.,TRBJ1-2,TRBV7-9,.,CASSWGRGNNYGYTF,TGTGCCAGCAGCTGGGGGAGGGGGAATAACTATGGCTACACCTTC
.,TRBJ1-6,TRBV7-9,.,CASSLMGQLYNSPLHF,TGTGCCAGCAGCTTAATGGGGCAGCTCTATAATTCACCCCTCCACTTT
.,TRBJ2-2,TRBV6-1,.,CASSDGHILGELFF,TGTGCCAGCAGTGATGGGCACATTCTTGGGGAGCTGTTTTTT
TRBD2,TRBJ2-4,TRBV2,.,CASSLSGGLAKNIQYF,TGTGCCAGCAGTCTAAGCGGGGGGTTAGCCAAAAACATTCAGTACTTC
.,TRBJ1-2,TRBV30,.,CAWSSGESYTF,TGTGCCTGGAGTTCCGGGGAGAGCTACACCTTC
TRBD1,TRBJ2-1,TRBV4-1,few,CASSQDWTGYNEQFF,TGCGCCAGCAGCCAAGACTGGACAGGTTACAATGAGCAGTTCTTC
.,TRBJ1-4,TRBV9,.,CASSVGAVTNEKLFF,TGTGCCAGCAGCGTAGGGGCAGTCACTAATGAAAAACTGTTTTTT